This T cell receptor (beta chain) was sequenced during a study of shared clonotypes between healthy human individuals. Study observations and caveats: Generally, estimated richness proved larger in naive subsets than it did in memory subsets. Among donors, clonotype sharing was expected to be affected by sequencing depth.

The ends lost 2 bases at V and 7 bases at J; junction bases unmatched: 6. CDR1 is MDHEN and CDR2 is SYDVKM in the germline V gene. CDR3 length: 15 amino acids. Both subsets, CD45RA+ naive and CD45RA-negative memory, were split from the CD4+ cells. In the sorted-subset replicate PCRs, 150 to 200 ng DNA, some 30,000 T cell genomes, was used. Measured with immunoSEQ multiplex PCR; TCRdb has only the in-frame clones, and not every one. The table lists 2 million to 3 million clones, 93% of them singletons. This clone appeared many times. Its target is unknown. The sequence derives from a man between 18 and 29 years old in good health. Some clones in this sample may be carry-over from other donors' samples. This sequence joins TRBV28 and TRBJ2-7; 12 bases are a match to TRBD2. Sequencing was done on a sample of naive CD4+ T cells from PBMCs. The subset here: CD45RA+ positively selected. CDR3 DNA: TGTGCCAGCAGTTTACCCCCGGGACTAGCGGGTGAGCAGTACTTC. It is translated as CASSLPPGLAGEQYF.